The 12 T cell receptor beta chains below come from one sample, sequenced in a study of post-analysis software for immune sequencing data (dated by TCRdb to 2013 to 2016). General findings and caveats noted by the study authors: Roughly 5 TRBV segments, including TRBV5-6, TRBV5-1 and TRBV20-1, were significantly more frequent in patients than controls.

Their antigens remain unidentified. The library was built by means of PCR. Sequenced using an Illumina HiSeq 2500. To reduce PCR and sequencing biases, unique molecular identifiers were incorporated into the TCR beta cDNA libraries. The raw public reads went through TCRdb reprocessing: fastp at Q25, MiXCR clone calling, in-frame beta chains kept. All rows with the same CDR3 protein become a single entry with the most common DNA and genes. Here the sample has about 540,000 distinct CDR3 sequences; 34% occur a single time. The ten most abundant clones make up less than 6% of the sample. Sequencing was done on a sample of blood. The receptors derive from a girl between 2 and 17 years old with multiple sclerosis.

This clonotype was observed a few times. The CDR3 coding sequence is TGTGCCAGCAGTGTGACAGATAGCAATCAGCCCCAGCATTTT. Encoded protein: CASSVTDSNQPQHF. The J gene is TRBJ1-5, the V gene TRBV6-5; tentatively, D is TRBD1 (5 bases). Between the trimmed V and J ends, which lost 5 bases and 0 bases, there was a span of 8 bases. This CDR3 comprises 14 residues. Germline V gene data show CDR1 as MNHEY and CDR2 as SVGAGI.

The chain has TRBV6-5 and TRBJ1-1, with TRBD1 matching over 8 bases. The CDR3 length is 14 residues. CDR1 and CDR2 (germline): MNHEY, SVGAGI. Germline trimming cut 4 bases from V and 5 bases from J; bases unmatched to any gene: 6. CDR3 DNA: TGTGCCAGCAGTTTGGACAGGGCGGAAACTGAAGCTTTCTTT. Translating gives CASSLDRAETEAFF.

The chain combines TRBV6-5 with TRBJ2-5; possibly TRBD1 or TRBD2 for D (6 bases each). This CDR3 has 13 residues. In germline, CDR1 is MNHEY, CDR2 SVGAGI. Trimming shortened V by 4 bases and J by 7 bases, and 13 bases separated the two germline ends. CDR3 loop: CASSSGAWGTQYF. The CDR3, as DNA: TGTGCCAGCAGTTCGGGGGCTTGGGGGACCCAGTACTTC.

This clonotype occurred a few times. The chain links TRBV10-3 to TRBJ2-3, with D possibly TRBD1 on 7 matching bases. CDR3 length equals 15 residues. The germline gives CDR1 ENHRY, CDR2 SYGVKD. Trimming shortened V by 3 bases and J by 8 bases, and 18 bases separated the two germline ends. CDR3 DNA: TGTGCCATCAGTGAAGGAGGGGGCCCACCGGGTACGCAGTATTTT. Protein sequence: CAISEGGGPPGTQYF.

This clonotype appeared a few times. V and J are TRBV4-1 and TRBJ1-4; D is ambiguous. In germline, CDR1 is MGHRA, CDR2 YSYEKL. V lost 2 bases to trimming and J lost 3 bases, with 10 bases between them. The CDR3 is 15 amino acids. The CDR3 loop is CASSQPTLANEKLFF. CDR3 nucleotide sequence: TGCGCCAGCAGCCAACCCACCCTGGCTAATGAAAAACTGTTTTTT.

The chain links TRBV7-2 to TRBJ1-3, with 8 bases aligning to TRBD1. This CDR3 is built from 16 residues. The V gene end was trimmed by 1 base and the J gene end by 5 bases; junction bases not matched to a gene: 7. Germline-derived CDR1 and CDR2 are SGHTA and FQGNSA. This CDR3 is CASSLVDRGSRNTIYF. As DNA, the CDR3 is TGTGCCAGCAGCTTAGTCGACAGGGGATCTAGAAACACCATATATTTT.

The genes are TRBV6-1 and TRBJ1-2, with D perhaps TRBD1 (6 bases). Germline lookup yields CDR1 MNHNS and CDR2 SASEGT. The CDR3 totals 14 residues. Trimming took 3 bases from V and 7 from J, leaving 15 bases between them. The CDR3 loop is CASSEEGVWSGYTF. CDR3 nucleotides: TGTGCCAGCAGTGAGGAGGGGGTATGGTCTGGCTACACCTTC.

V is TRBV10-2 and J is TRBJ1-4; D is unclear. Germline loops: CDR1 WSHSY, CDR2 SAAADI. V gave up 0 bases and J gave up 3 bases, with 8 bases separating them. This CDR3 has 15 residues. The DNA for the CDR3 is TGCGCCAGCAGTGAGTCGGCTCGGCCTAATGAAAAACTGTTTTTT. It translates to CASSESARPNEKLFF.

CDR3 DNA: TGTGCCATCAGTGAGTCTCAGAGGGCGGAGGAGACCCAGTACTTC. Amino acids: CAISESQRAEETQYF. The J gene is TRBJ2-5, the V gene TRBV10-3; maybe TRBD2 (5 bases). Trimming removed 0 bases from V and 5 bases from J, with 13 bases in between. CDR3 length: 15 amino acids. Germline values: CDR1 ENHRY, CDR2 SYGVKD.

This clonotype has more than one count but fewer than ten. The rearrangement uses TRBV20-1 and TRBJ2-7, with 10 bases fitting TRBD2. Germline loops: CDR1 DFQATT, CDR2 SNEGSKA (reference sequence). This CDR3 has 13 amino acids. V lost 6 bases, J lost 5 bases, and 7 bases stayed unmatched. CDR3 residues: CSAKGLATHEQYF. CDR3 coding DNA: TGCAGTGCAAAGGGACTAGCGACCCACGAGCAGTACTTC.

This CDR3 is CASSHPGQGSYEQYF. The CDR3 coding sequence is TGCGCCAGCAGCCATCCGGGACAGGGGAGTTACGAGCAGTACTTC. V is TRBV5-1 and J is TRBJ2-7, with TRBD1 matching 10 bases. The V gene end was trimmed by 4 bases and the J gene end by 4 bases; junction bases not matched to a gene: 8. CDR3 size: 15 residues. The germline gives CDR1 SGHRS, CDR2 YFSETQ.

This clonotype was found a few times. The V and J genes are TRBV19 and TRBJ2-7; 10 bases agree with TRBD1. The germline V gene has CDR1 LNHDA and CDR2 SQIVND (reference sequence). The J segment lost 2 bases and the V segment lost 3 bases, leaving 4 bases of the junction unmatched. This CDR3 has 15 residues. CDR3 coding DNA: TGTGCCAGTAGTATTGCGGGACAGGGGCCCTACGAGCAGTACTTC. Residues: CASSIAGQGPYEQYF.